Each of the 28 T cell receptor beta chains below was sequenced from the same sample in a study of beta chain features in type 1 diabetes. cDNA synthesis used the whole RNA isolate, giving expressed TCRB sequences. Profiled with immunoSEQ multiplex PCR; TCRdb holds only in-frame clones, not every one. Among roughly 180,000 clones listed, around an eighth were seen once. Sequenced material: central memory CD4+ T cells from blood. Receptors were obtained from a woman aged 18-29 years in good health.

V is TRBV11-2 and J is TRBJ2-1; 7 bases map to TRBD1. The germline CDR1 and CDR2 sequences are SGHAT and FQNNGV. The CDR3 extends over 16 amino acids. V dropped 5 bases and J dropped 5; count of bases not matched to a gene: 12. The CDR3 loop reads CASSPIRGPSNNEQFF. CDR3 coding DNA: TGTGCCAGCAGCCCTATAAGGGGGCCCTCTAACAATGAGCAGTTCTTC.

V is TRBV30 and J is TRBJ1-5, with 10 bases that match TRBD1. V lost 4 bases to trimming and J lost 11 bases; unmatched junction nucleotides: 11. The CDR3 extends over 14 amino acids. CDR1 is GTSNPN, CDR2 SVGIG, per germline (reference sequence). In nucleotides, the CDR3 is TGTGCCTGGACCCCGGGACAGGGGACCCCAGCCCAGCATTTT. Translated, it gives CAWTPGQGTPAQHF.

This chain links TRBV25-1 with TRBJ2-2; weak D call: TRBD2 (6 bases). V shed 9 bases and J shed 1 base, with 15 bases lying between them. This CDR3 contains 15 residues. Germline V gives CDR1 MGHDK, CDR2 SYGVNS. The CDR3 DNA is TGTGCCAGTTCACGGAGGGGATTGAACACCGGGGAGCTGTTTTTT. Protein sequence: CASSRRGLNTGELFF.

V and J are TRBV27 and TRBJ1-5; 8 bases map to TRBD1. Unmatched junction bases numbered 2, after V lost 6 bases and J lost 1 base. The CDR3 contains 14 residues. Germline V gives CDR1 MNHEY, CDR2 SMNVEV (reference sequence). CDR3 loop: CASRRTGSNQPQHF. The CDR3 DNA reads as TGTGCCAGCAGAAGGACAGGGAGCAATCAGCCCCAGCATTTT.

The CDR3 protein is CSVVSGTPLREQFF. As DNA, the CDR3 is TGCAGCGTTGTCTCCGGGACTCCTCTTCGGGAGCAGTTCTTC. The V call is TRBV29-1, the J call TRBJ2-1; D might be TRBD2 (6 bases). This CDR3 is built from 14 residues. CDR1 is SQVTM, CDR2 ANQGSEA, per germline. The V gene lost 4 bases and the J gene lost 10 bases, with 20 bases spanning the gap.

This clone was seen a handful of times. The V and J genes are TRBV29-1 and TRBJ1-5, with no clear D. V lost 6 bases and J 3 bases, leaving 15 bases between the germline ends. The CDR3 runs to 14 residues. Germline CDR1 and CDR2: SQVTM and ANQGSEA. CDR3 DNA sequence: TGCAGCGTCGCGAATAGCGACCTCAATCAGCCCCAGCATTTT. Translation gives CSVANSDLNQPQHF.

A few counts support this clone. This CDR3 is CATSTSWAYGYTF. The CDR3, as DNA: TGTGCCACCAGTACCTCGTGGGCCTATGGCTACACCTTC. The chain couples TRBV15 to TRBJ1-2; D is ambiguous. The V gene's germline CDR1 is LNHNV and CDR2 YYDKDF (reference sequence). V was clipped by 6 bases and J by 4 bases, with 12 bases between them. This CDR3 comprises 13 residues.

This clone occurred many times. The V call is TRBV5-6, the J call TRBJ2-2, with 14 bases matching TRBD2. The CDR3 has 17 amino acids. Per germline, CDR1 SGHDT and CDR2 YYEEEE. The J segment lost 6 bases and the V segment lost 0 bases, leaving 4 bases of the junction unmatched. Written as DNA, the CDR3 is TGTGCCAGCAGCTTGGCCGGACTAGCGGGAGGTTCCGGGGAGCTGTTTTTT. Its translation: CASSLAGLAGGSGELFF. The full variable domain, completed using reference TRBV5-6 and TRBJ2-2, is DAGVTQSPTHLIKTRGQQVTLRCSPKSGHDTVSWYQQALGQGPQFIFQYYEEEERQRGNFPDRFSGHQFPNYSSELNVNALLLGDSALYLCASSLAGLAGGSGELFFGEGSRLTVL.

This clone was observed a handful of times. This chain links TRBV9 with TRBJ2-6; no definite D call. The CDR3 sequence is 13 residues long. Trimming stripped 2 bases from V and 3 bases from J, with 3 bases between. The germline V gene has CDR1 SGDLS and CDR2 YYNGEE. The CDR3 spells CASSVSGANVLTF. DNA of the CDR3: TGTGCCAGCAGCGTCAGTGGGGCCAACGTCCTGACTTTC.

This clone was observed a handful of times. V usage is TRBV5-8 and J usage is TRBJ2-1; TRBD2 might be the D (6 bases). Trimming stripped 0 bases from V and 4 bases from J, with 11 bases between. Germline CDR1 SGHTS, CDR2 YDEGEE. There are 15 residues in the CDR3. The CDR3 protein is CASSLGRGGYNEQFF. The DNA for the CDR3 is TGTGCCAGCAGCTTGGGGCGGGGTGGTTACAATGAGCAGTTCTTC.

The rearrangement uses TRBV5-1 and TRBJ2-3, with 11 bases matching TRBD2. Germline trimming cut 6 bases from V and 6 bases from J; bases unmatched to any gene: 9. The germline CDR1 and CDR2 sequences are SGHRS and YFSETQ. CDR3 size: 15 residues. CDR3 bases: TGCGCCAGCATCCCGGGGACTAGCGGAGGGGATACGCAGTATTTT. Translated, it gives CASIPGTSGGDTQYF.

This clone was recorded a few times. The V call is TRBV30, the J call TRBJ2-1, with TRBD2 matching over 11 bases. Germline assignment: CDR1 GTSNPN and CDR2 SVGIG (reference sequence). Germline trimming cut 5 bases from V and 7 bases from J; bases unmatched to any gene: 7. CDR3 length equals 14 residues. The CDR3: CAWCSGRAVNEQFF. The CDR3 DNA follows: TGTGCCTGGTGTAGCGGGAGGGCCGTTAATGAGCAGTTCTTC.

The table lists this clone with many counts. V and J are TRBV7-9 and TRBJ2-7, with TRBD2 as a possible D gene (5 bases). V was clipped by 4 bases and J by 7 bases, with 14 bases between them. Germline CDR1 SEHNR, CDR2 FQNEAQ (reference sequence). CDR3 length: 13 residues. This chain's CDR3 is CASSSGPRREQYF. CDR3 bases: TGTGCCAGCAGCTCTGGCCCAAGGAGGGAGCAGTACTTC.

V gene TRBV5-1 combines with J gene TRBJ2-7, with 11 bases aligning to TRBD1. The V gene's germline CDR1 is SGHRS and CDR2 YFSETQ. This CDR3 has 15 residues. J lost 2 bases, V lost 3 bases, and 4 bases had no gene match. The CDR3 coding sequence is TGCGCCAGCAGCTCCGGGACAGGGGGAACCTACGAGCAGTACTTC. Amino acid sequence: CASSSGTGGTYEQYF.

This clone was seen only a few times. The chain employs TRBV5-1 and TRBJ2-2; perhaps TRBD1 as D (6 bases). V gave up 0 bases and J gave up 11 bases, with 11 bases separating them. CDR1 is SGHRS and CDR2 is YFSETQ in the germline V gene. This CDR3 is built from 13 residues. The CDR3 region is CASSLVTGTELFF. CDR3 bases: TGCGCCAGCAGCTTGGTAACCGGGACAGAGCTGTTTTTT. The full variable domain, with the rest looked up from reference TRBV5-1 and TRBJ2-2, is KAGVTQTPRYLIKTRGQQVTLSCSPISGHRSVSWYQQTPGQGLQFLFEYFSETQRNKGNFPGRFSGRQFSNSRSEMNVSTLELGDSALYLCASSLVTGTELFFGEGSRLTVL.

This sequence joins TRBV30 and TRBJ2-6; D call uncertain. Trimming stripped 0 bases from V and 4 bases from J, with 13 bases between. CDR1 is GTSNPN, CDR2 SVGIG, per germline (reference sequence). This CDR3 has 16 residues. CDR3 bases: TGTGCCTGGAGTGTAGGAGTTACATACGGGGCCAACGTCCTGACTTTC. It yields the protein CAWSVGVTYGANVLTF.

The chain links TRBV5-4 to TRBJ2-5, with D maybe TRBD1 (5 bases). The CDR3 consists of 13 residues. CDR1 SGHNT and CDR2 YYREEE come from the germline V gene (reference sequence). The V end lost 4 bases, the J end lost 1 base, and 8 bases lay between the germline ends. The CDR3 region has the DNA TGTGCCAGCAGCCGCGACAGCCAAGAGACCCAGTACTTC. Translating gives CASSRDSQETQYF.

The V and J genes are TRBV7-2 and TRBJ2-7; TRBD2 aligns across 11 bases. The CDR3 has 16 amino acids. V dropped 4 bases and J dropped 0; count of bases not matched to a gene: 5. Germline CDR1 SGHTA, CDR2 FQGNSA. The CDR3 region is CASSSRGTSGSYEQYF. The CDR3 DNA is TGTGCCAGCAGCTCACGCGGGACTAGCGGCTCCTACGAGCAGTACTTC. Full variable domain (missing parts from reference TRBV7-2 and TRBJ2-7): GAGVSQSPSNKVTEKGKDVELRCDPISGHTALYWYRQSLGQGLEFLIYFQGNSAPDKSGLPSDRFSAERTGGSVSTLTIQRTQQEDSAVYLCASSSRGTSGSYEQYFGPGTRLTVT.

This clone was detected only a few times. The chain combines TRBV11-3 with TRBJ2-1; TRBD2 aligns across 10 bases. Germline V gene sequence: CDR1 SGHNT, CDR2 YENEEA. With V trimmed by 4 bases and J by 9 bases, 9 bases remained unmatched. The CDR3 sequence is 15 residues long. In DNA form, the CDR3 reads TGTGCCAGCAGCTCCGGAGGTAGCGGGGGGTTTGAGCAGTTCTTC. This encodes CASSSGGSGGFEQFF.

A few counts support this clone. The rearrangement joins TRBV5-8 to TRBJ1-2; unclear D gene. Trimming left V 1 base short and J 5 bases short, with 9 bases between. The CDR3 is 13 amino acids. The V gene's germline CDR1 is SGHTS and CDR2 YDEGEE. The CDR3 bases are TGTGCCAGCAGCTTGAGAACTCATTATGGCTACACCTTC. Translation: CASSLRTHYGYTF.

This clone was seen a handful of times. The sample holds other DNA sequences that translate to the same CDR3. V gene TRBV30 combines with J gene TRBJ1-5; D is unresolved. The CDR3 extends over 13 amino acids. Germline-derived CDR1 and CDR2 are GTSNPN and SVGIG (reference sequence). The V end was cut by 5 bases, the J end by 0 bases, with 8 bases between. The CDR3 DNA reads TGTGCCTGGGGCCGGGATAGCAATCAGCCCCAGCATTTT. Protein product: CAWGRDSNQPQHF. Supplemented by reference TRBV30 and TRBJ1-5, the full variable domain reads SQTIHQWPATLVQPVGSPLSLECTVEGTSNPNLYWYRQAAGRGLQLLFYSVGIGQISSEVPQNLSASRPQDRQFILSSKKLLLSDSGFYLCAWGRDSNQPQHFGDGTRLSIL.

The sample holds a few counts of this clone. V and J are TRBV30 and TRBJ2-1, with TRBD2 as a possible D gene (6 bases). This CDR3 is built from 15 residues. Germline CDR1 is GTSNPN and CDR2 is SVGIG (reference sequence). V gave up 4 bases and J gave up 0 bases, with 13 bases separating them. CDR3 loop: CAWTRDFSSYNEQFF. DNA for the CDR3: TGTGCCTGGACCCGGGACTTTAGCTCCTACAATGAGCAGTTCTTC.

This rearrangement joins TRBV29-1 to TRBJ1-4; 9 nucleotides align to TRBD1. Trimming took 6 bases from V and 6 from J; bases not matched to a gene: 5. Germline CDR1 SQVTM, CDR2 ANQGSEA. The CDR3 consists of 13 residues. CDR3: CSVQTGGDEKLFF. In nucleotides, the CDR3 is TGCAGCGTGCAGACAGGGGGTGATGAAAAACTGTTTTTT.

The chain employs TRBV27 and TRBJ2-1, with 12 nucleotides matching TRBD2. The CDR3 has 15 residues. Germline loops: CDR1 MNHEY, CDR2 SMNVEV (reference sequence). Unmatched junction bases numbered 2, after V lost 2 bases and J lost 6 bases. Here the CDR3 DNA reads TGTGCCAGCAGTTTAGGACTAGCGGGAACCAATGAGCAGTTCTTC. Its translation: CASSLGLAGTNEQFF.

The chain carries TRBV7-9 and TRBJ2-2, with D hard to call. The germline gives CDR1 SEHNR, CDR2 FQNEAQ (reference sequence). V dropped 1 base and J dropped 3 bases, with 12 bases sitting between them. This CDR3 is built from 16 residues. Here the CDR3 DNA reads TGTGCCAGCAGCTTAGACGCTAGGTCTGACACCGGGGAGCTGTTTTTT. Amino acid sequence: CASSLDARSDTGELFF.

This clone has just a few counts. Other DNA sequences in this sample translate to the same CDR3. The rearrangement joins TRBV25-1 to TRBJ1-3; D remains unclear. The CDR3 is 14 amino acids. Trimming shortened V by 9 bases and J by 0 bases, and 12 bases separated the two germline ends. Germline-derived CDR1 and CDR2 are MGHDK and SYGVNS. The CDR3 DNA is TGTGCCAGTTCTGAGGGTCTCTCTGGAAACACCATATATTTT. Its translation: CASSEGLSGNTIYF.

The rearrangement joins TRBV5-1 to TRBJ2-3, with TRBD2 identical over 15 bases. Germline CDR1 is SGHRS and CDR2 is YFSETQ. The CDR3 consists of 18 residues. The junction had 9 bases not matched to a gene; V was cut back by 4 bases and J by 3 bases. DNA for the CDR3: TGCGCCAGCAGCCCGGGACTAGCGGGAGGCCGGGGGACAGATACGCAGTATTTT. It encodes CASSPGLAGGRGTDTQYF.

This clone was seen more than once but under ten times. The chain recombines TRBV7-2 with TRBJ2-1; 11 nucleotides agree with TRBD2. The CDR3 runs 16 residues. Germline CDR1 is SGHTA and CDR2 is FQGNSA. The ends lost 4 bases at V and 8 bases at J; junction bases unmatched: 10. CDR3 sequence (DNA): TGTGCCAGCAGCTCAATCTGGACTAGCGGGTTTGATGAGCAGTTCTTC. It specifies CASSSIWTSGFDEQFF.